Below, 23 T cell receptor beta chains from the same sample are listed, as sequenced in a study of pediatric ulcerative colitis. Sequencing used immunoSEQ multiplex PCR; TCRdb keeps in-frame clones, though not all of them. The sample has some 60,000 clones; about three quarters are singletons. The sample comprised blood. The origin of the receptors is a boy between 10 and 17 years old with moderate ulcerative colitis.

J is TRBJ1-1 and V is TRBV4-1; D call uncertain. Germline V lookup: CDR1 MGHRA, CDR2 YSYEKL. The CDR3 spans 15 residues. The V gene lost 1 base and the J gene lost 9 bases, with 18 bases spanning the gap. CDR3 residues: CASSQVALAPQQAFF. The CDR3 DNA reads as TGCGCCAGCAGCCAAGTCGCGCTTGCCCCCCAGCAAGCTTTCTTT.

This chain links TRBV30 with TRBJ2-1; TRBD2 is a possible D gene (6 bases). V gave up 0 bases and J gave up 7 bases, with 28 bases separating them. This CDR3 is 19 amino acids long. Germline lookup yields CDR1 GTSNPN and CDR2 SVGIG (reference sequence). The CDR3 loop reads CAWSVQLGVSLTGGNEQFF. The CDR3 DNA is TGTGCCTGGAGTGTACAATTAGGCGTATCTCTCACCGGGGGAAATGAGCAGTTCTTC.

This clone has a handful of counts. The rearrangement links TRBV29-1 to TRBJ1-1; no clear D gene. Trimming took 3 bases from V and 5 from J, leaving 7 bases between them. Germline V gives CDR1 SQVTM, CDR2 ANQGSEA. The CDR3 sequence is 11 residues long. In DNA form, the CDR3 reads TGCAGCGTTGAGGAGGGAACTGAAGCTTTCTTT. Its protein product is CSVEEGTEAFF.

This clone was found once. Written as DNA, the CDR3 is TGCGCCAGCAGCCAAGTAGTGGGACCGGGCACCGGGGAGCTGTTTTTT. Translating gives CASSQVVGPGTGELFF. The chain couples TRBV4-1 to TRBJ2-2; D is perhaps TRBD1 or TRBD2 (5 bases each). This CDR3 has 16 amino acids. Per germline, CDR1 MGHRA and CDR2 YSYEKL. V shed 1 base and J shed 4 bases, with 13 bases lying between them.

The chain joins TRBV6-5 to TRBJ1-1; D possibly corresponds to TRBD1 (5 bases). V was trimmed by 2 bases and J by 5 bases, leaving 12 bases between them. This CDR3 spans 14 amino acids. The germline V gene encodes CDR1 MNHEY and CDR2 SVGAGI. The CDR3 region has the DNA TGTGCCAGCAGTTACCGCGGGGGAGGAACTGAAGCTTTCTTT. It encodes CASSYRGGGTEAFF.

The DNA of the CDR3 is TGTGCCAGCAGCGTAGCTGGGACTGGCGGAGAGCAGTACTTC. Encoded protein: CASSVAGTGGEQYF. The genes are TRBV9 and TRBJ2-7, with D perhaps TRBD2 (6 bases). CDR3 length: 14 amino acids. V lost 0 bases and J 7 bases, leaving 14 bases between the germline ends. Germline CDR1 SGDLS, CDR2 YYNGEE.

This clone was recorded once. The gene calls are TRBV7-2 and TRBJ2-3; D gene uncertain. The germline V gene has CDR1 SGHTA and CDR2 FQGNSA. V was clipped by 3 bases and J by 6 bases, with 4 bases between them. This CDR3 region has 11 residues. CDR3 bases: TGTGCCAGCAGCTTGGAGGATACGCAGTATTTT. This codes for CASSLEDTQYF.

This clone has a single count. The rearrangement links TRBV7-6 to TRBJ2-7; possibly TRBD2 for D (7 bases). V shed 5 bases and J shed 6 bases, with 17 bases lying between them. CDR3 size: 14 residues. The germline V gene has CDR1 SGHVS and CDR2 FNYEAQ. This chain's CDR3 is CASSQAGQSFEQYF. The CDR3 bases are TGTGCCAGCAGCCAAGCGGGACAATCTTTCGAGCAGTACTTC.

The CDR3 sequence is CASSLGGGNQPQHF. The CDR3 nucleotides read TGTGCCAGCAGCTTAGGGGGAGGCAATCAGCCCCAGCATTTT. The V and J genes are TRBV7-9 and TRBJ1-5; D gene uncertain. Germline loops: CDR1 SEHNR, CDR2 FQNEAQ (reference sequence). CDR3 length equals 14 residues. Trimming took off 1 base at V and 2 bases at J, with 6 bases between the two ends.

The chain links TRBV9 to TRBJ1-6; D is undetermined. The V end was cut by 1 base, the J end by 4 bases, with 9 bases between. The CDR3 extends over 15 amino acids. CDR1 SGDLS and CDR2 YYNGEE come from the germline V gene. CDR3 DNA sequence: TGTGCCAGCAGCGTAACAGAGAGTTATAATTCACCCCTCCACTTT. Translated: CASSVTESYNSPLHF.

The rearrangement joins TRBV4-1 to TRBJ2-1, with 10 bases identical to TRBD1. J was trimmed by 7 bases and V by 0 bases; bases with no gene match: 9. CDR1 is MGHRA and CDR2 is YSYEKL in the germline V gene. The CDR3 is 17 amino acids. The CDR3 here is CASSQDTQDRGWNEQFF. The CDR3 region has the DNA TGCGCCAGCAGCCAAGATACCCAGGACAGGGGGTGGAATGAGCAGTTCTTC.

Here the CDR3 reads CASSLAGNNQPQHF. CDR3 coding DNA: TGTGCCAGCAGCTTAGCGGGGAACAATCAGCCCCAGCATTTT. This chain uses TRBV7-2 with TRBJ1-5; D unresolved. The CDR3 totals 14 residues. Looked up from germline, CDR1 is SGHTA and CDR2 is FQGNSA. V lost 0 bases and J lost 3, with 6 bases in between.

V usage is TRBV5-1 and J usage is TRBJ1-5; 7 bases map to TRBD1. With 4 bases clipped from V and 0 bases from J, the junction kept 7 bases outside the gene matches. This CDR3 spans 16 amino acids. From germline, CDR1 is SGHRS and CDR2 YFSETQ. The CDR3 DNA sequence: TGCGCCAGCAGCCCCGGGACAGAGAATAGCAATCAGCCCCAGCATTTT. Its translation: CASSPGTENSNQPQHF.

This chain joins TRBV29-1 and TRBJ2-5; maybe TRBD2 (6 bases). There are 12 residues in the CDR3. Germline V gene sequence: CDR1 SQVTM, CDR2 ANQGSEA. V was pared by 6 bases and J by 1 base, with 9 bases between. CDR3 nucleotides: TGCAGCGTCGCGGGACCCCAAGAGACCCAGTACTTC. It specifies CSVAGPQETQYF.

The rearrangement uses TRBV9 and TRBJ1-5, with D uncertain. Trimming removed 3 bases at V and 7 bases at J, with 11 bases between. The CDR3 sequence is 13 residues long. Germline values: CDR1 SGDLS, CDR2 YYNGEE. The CDR3 region is CASSGILGQPQHF. CDR3 DNA sequence: TGTGCCAGCAGCGGAATTTTGGGACAGCCCCAGCATTTT.

This clone was recorded a few times. The chain uses TRBV19 and TRBJ2-1; TRBD1 agrees at 10 bases. Per the germline V gene, CDR1 is LNHDA and CDR2 is SQIVND (reference sequence). Trimming cost V 3 bases and J 7 bases; bases outside gene matches: 6. The CDR3 extends over 15 amino acids. The CDR3 is CASSIRRTGGNEQFF. CDR3 in DNA: TGTGCCAGTAGTATTCGGCGGACAGGGGGGAATGAGCAGTTCTTC.

CDR3 protein: CASSEAGLSYGYTF. CDR3 nucleotide sequence: TGTGCCAGCAGTGAAGCAGGGCTCTCGTATGGCTACACCTTC. The chain has TRBV2 and TRBJ1-2; no definite D call. This CDR3 region has 14 residues. With 0 bases removed from V and 5 bases from J, the gap between germline ends came to 10 bases. Per the germline V gene, CDR1 is SNHLY and CDR2 is FYNNEI. Using reference TRBV2 and TRBJ1-2 for the parts outside the CDR3, the full variable domain is EPEVTQTPSHQVTQMGQEVILRCVPISNHLYFYWYRQILGQKVEFLVSFYNNEISEKSEIFDDQFSVERPDGSNFTLKIRSTKLEDSAMYFCASSEAGLSYGYTFGSGTRLTVV.

The chain recombines TRBV7-8 with TRBJ2-1; 13 positions match TRBD2. V lost 5 bases to trimming and J lost 4 bases; unmatched junction nucleotides: 2. The CDR3 consists of 15 residues. The germline gives CDR1 SGHVS, CDR2 FQNEAQ. The CDR3 spells CASSRLAGGYNEQFF. CDR3 in DNA: TGTGCCAGCAGCAGACTAGCGGGGGGTTACAATGAGCAGTTCTTC.

The rearrangement joins TRBV2 to TRBJ2-1, with TRBD2 as a possible D gene (6 bases). CDR1 is SNHLY and CDR2 is FYNNEI in the germline V gene. V was shortened by 11 bases and J by 4 bases, with 9 bases between the two germline ends. The CDR3 is 11 residues long. CDR3 loop: CAGGGYNEQFF. DNA for the CDR3: TGTGCCGGTGGGGGGTACAATGAGCAGTTCTTC.

The sample holds a few counts of this clone. The chain is built from TRBV19 and TRBJ2-5; no reliable D call. V was shortened by 1 base and J by 4 bases, with 7 bases between the two germline ends. The CDR3 has 13 amino acids. Germline CDR1 LNHDA, CDR2 SQIVND (reference sequence). CDR3 in DNA: TGTGCCAGTAGTATAGGACGGATAGAGACCCAGTACTTC. It encodes CASSIGRIETQYF.

The genes are TRBV28 and TRBJ1-4; D unresolved. V was pared by 1 base and J by 8 bases, with 5 bases between. Germline loops: CDR1 MDHEN, CDR2 SYDVKM. CDR3 size: 12 residues. The CDR3 sequence: CASSLFGEKLFF. CDR3 coding DNA: TGTGCCAGCAGTTTATTCGGGGAAAAACTGTTTTTT.

The genes are TRBV6-1 and TRBJ1-2; the D is unclear. V lost 0 bases to trimming and J lost 4 bases, with 15 bases between them. The germline gives CDR1 MNHNS, CDR2 SASEGT. The CDR3 covers 16 residues. The DNA for the CDR3 is TGTGCCAGCAGTGAAGCACGGCGGCGTGAGGTCTATGGCTACACCTTC. As protein: CASSEARRREVYGYTF.

CDR3: CASSLEASGGEQYF. CDR3 sequence (DNA): TGTGCCAGCAGCTTAGAGGCTAGCGGAGGCGAGCAGTACTTC. J is TRBJ2-7 and V is TRBV7-8; 7 bases map to TRBD2. This CDR3 comprises 14 residues. Germline V gives CDR1 SGHVS, CDR2 FQNEAQ. After removal of 1 base from V and 6 bases from J, the junction contained 6 bases not matched to a gene.